One sample yielded the 32 T cell receptor beta chains listed below, sequenced in a study of post-analysis software for immune sequencing data (dated by TCRdb to 2014 to 2015). These receptors have no identified antigens. The library relied on PCR. This sample was sequenced with an Illumina HiSeq 2500. Unique molecular identifiers were incorporated into TCR beta cDNA libraries to reduce PCR and sequencing biases. TCRdb reworked the public reads: Q25 trimming with fastp, MiXCR clone assembly, productive beta chains retained. Each entry is one CDR3 protein sequence, shown with its most common DNA and genes. The sample data list approximately 730,000 distinct CDR3 sequences, and roughly 29% of these were observed just once. The top ten constitute 0.5% to 0.6% of the sample. The study at large found these results: Several TRBV segments, including TRBV5-6, TRBV5-1 and TRBV20-1, were significantly more frequent in patients than controls.

The sample taken for sequencing was blood. The receptors here all came from a girl aged 5-17 years with multiple sclerosis.

This clonotype was found a few times. The chain is built from TRBV9 and TRBJ2-3; D gene unclear. The CDR3 spans 12 residues. V lost 0 bases and J lost 5, with 4 bases in between. The V gene's germline CDR1 is SGDLS and CDR2 YYNGEE. The chain's CDR3 is CASSVEGDTQYF. The CDR3 nucleotides are TGTGCCAGCAGCGTAGAGGGAGATACGCAGTATTTT.

In this sample, this clonotype turned up a few times. One junction end disagrees with the germline gene, perhaps due to a read error. The V gene is TRBV7-6, the J gene TRBJ1-1; the D is unclear. The CDR3 has 14 residues. Looked up from germline, CDR1 is SGHVS and CDR2 is FNYEAQ. For the CDR3, the DNA is TGTGCTAGCAGCTTAGATCCGGAGAACACTGAAGCTTTCTTT. Protein: CASSLDPENTEAFF.

Of note for this clonotype: One base away lies a much larger clone, so this may be a sequencing read error. V is TRBV7-6 and J is TRBJ2-1; the D is unclear. The end of the DNA fits TRBJ2-7 better, so the J call may be wrong. The germline gives CDR1 SGHVS, CDR2 FNYEAQ. This CDR3 spans 11 amino acids. The CDR3 DNA reads TGTGCCAGCAGCGAAAACAATGAGCAGTACTTC. This gives the protein CASSENNEQYF.

The genes are TRBV3-1 and TRBJ2-6; 8 nucleotides agree with TRBD1. CDR3 length: 19 amino acids. The V and J ends lost 0 bases and 2 bases, in that order; junction bases with no gene match: 9. Germline V lookup: CDR1 LGHDT, CDR2 YNNKEL (reference sequence). In nucleotides, the CDR3 is TGTGCCAGCAGCCAAGATGCCTGGACAGGGATAACTGGGGCCAACGTCCTGACTTTC. It encodes CASSQDAWTGITGANVLTF.

This clonotype was counted many times. At one of its ends the junction is not consistent with the germline gene, which may arise from a read error. J is TRBJ2-4 and V is TRBV29-1; 10 bases fit TRBD2. This CDR3 has 13 residues. Germline V CDR1 and CDR2: SQVTM, ANQGSEA. CDR3 nucleotide sequence: TGCAGCGCTGAACTAGCGGGGAAAAACATTCAGTACTTC. The encoded protein is CSAELAGKNIQYF.

Details on this clonotype: The junction and the germline gene differ at one end; a read error may be behind it. The chain has TRBV7-2 and TRBJ2-7; possibly TRBD1 for D (5 bases). The CDR3 is 19 amino acids. Germline V lookup: CDR1 SGHTA, CDR2 FQGNSA. CDR3 region: CASGLPNVSSQGFSYEQYF. For the CDR3, the DNA is TGTGCCAGCGGCTTACCCAATGTCTCGAGCCAGGGTTTCTCCTACGAGCAGTACTTC.

This chain joins TRBV27 and TRBJ1-2, with 11 bases that match TRBD1. Germline-derived CDR1 and CDR2 are MNHEY and SMNVEV (reference sequence). The CDR3 extends over 14 amino acids. Trimming cost V 4 bases and J 7 bases; bases outside gene matches: 5. The CDR3 protein is CASSWGQGVAGYTF. DNA of the CDR3: TGTGCCAGCAGTTGGGGACAGGGGGTGGCTGGCTACACCTTC.

The rearrangement links TRBV29-1 to TRBJ2-2; 7 bases match TRBD1. J was trimmed by 6 bases and V by 0 bases; bases with no gene match: 4. The CDR3 runs 14 residues. Germline assignment: CDR1 SQVTM and CDR2 ANQGSEA. This CDR3 is CSVEDETGPGELFF. CDR3 DNA: TGCAGCGTTGAAGATGAGACAGGGCCCGGGGAGCTGTTTTTT.

The gene calls are TRBV9 and TRBJ1-2; maybe TRBD1 (5 bases). V lost 5 bases to trimming and J lost 3 bases, with 17 bases between them. Germline V gene sequence: CDR1 SGDLS, CDR2 YYNGEE. CDR3 size: 15 residues. The CDR3 DNA follows: TGTGCCAGCAGAGTTGGAAGGGGCCCACACTATGGCTACACCTTC. Protein: CASRVGRGPHYGYTF. Variable domain in full (rest from reference TRBV9 and TRBJ1-2): DSGVTQTPKHLITATGQRVTLRCSPRSGDLSVYWYQQSLDQGLQFLIQYYNGEERAKGNILERFSAQQFPDLHSELNLSSLELGDSALYFCASRVGRGPHYGYTFGSGTRLTVV.

This clonotype turned up a few times. This chain links TRBV3-1 with TRBJ1-2, with D uncertain. Germline-derived CDR1 and CDR2 are LGHDT and YNNKEL (reference sequence). V was cut by 3 bases and J by 2 bases, with 10 bases left in between. The CDR3 is 14 residues long. DNA of the CDR3: TGTGCCAGCAGCCAGGTCAGCAGGAACTATGGCTACACCTTC. Protein: CASSQVSRNYGYTF.

This clonotype has more than one count but fewer than ten. The CDR3 coding sequence is TGCGCCAGCAGCCAAGACACCGGGCCCAGTGAAGCTTTCTTT. This codes for CASSQDTGPSEAFF. The V call is TRBV4-1, the J call TRBJ1-1, with unresolved D. Germline lookup yields CDR1 MGHRA and CDR2 YSYEKL. This CDR3 has 14 amino acids. Trimming took off 0 bases at V and 7 bases at J, with 12 bases between the two ends.

This clonotype was picked up a small number of times. The chain joins TRBV5-5 to TRBJ1-2; the D is unclear. The length of the CDR3 is 15 residues. V was clipped by 2 bases and J by 9 bases, with 20 bases between them. Germline V gene lookup returns CDR1 SGHKS and CDR2 YYEKEE (reference sequence). The CDR3 protein is CASSFRYRADMRYTF. The CDR3 nucleotides read TGTGCCAGCAGCTTCCGGTATCGGGCAGACATGCGCTACACCTTC. Variable domain in full (rest from reference TRBV5-5 and TRBJ1-2): DAGVTQSPTHLIKTRGQQVTLRCSPISGHKSVSWYQQVLGQGPQFIFQYYEKEERGRGNFPDRFSARQFPNYSSELNVNALLLGDSALYLCASSFRYRADMRYTFGSGTRLTVV.

The rearrangement joins TRBV20-1 to TRBJ1-5; 8 bases fit TRBD1. The J segment lost 11 bases and the V segment lost 1 base, leaving 4 bases of the junction unmatched. The germline CDR1 and CDR2 sequences are DFQATT and SNEGSKA (reference sequence). The CDR3 totals 12 residues. This CDR3 reads CSARAAGQAQHF. CDR3 nucleotides: TGCAGTGCTAGAGCAGCGGGACAGGCCCAGCATTTT.

This clonotype has only one observation. The chain carries TRBV5-1 and TRBJ1-1; D is uncertain. This CDR3 region has 18 residues. Looked up from germline, CDR1 is SGHRS and CDR2 is YFSETQ. Trimming took 4 bases from V and 6 from J, leaving 28 bases between them. The CDR3 sequence is CASSPPGPSSSRGAEAFF. DNA of the CDR3: TGCGCCAGCAGCCCCCCGGGCCCAAGTTCCTCCAGAGGAGCTGAAGCTTTCTTT.

The chain links TRBV5-1 to TRBJ1-6, with D uncertain. The CDR3 runs to 15 residues. Germline assignment: CDR1 SGHRS and CDR2 YFSETQ. V shed 4 bases and J shed 6 bases, with 14 bases lying between them. The CDR3 reads CASSPGGEANSPLHF. The CDR3, as DNA: TGCGCCAGCAGCCCCGGCGGGGAGGCTAATTCACCCCTCCACTTT. The entire variable domain, with the rest obtained from reference TRBV5-1 and TRBJ1-6, is as follows: KAGVTQTPRYLIKTRGQQVTLSCSPISGHRSVSWYQQTPGQGLQFLFEYFSETQRNKGNFPGRFSGRQFSNSRSEMNVSTLELGDSALYLCASSPGGEANSPLHFGNGTRLTVT.

The chain recombines TRBV14 with TRBJ2-3; D uncertain. The V end lost 0 bases, the J end lost 3 bases, and 10 bases lay between the germline ends. This CDR3 is built from 15 residues. The germline gives CDR1 SGHDN, CDR2 FVKESK. The CDR3 region has the DNA TGTGCCAGCAGCCAAGAATCTCTCGTAACAGATACGCAGTATTTT. It is translated as CASSQESLVTDTQYF.

The J gene is TRBJ2-7, the V gene TRBV7-9; D is unresolved. The CDR3 covers 12 residues. Germline CDR1 and CDR2: SEHNR and FQNEAQ (reference sequence). V lost 5 bases and J 6 bases, leaving 11 bases between the germline ends. CDR3 in DNA: TGTGCCAGCAGCCCTGTGGGGTTCGAGCAGTACTTC. Its translation is CASSPVGFEQYF. The full variable domain, rest sourced from reference TRBV7-9 and TRBJ2-7, is DTGVSQNPRHKITKRGQNVTFRCDPISEHNRLYWYRQTLGQGPEFLTYFQNEAQLEKSRLLSDRFSAERPKGSFSTLEIQRTEQGDSAMYLCASSPVGFEQYFGPGTRLTVT.

This clonotype has at least ten counts. V usage is TRBV29-1 and J usage is TRBJ2-7; D ambiguous. The germline V gene encodes CDR1 SQVTM and CDR2 ANQGSEA. Between the trimmed V and J ends, which lost 4 bases and 2 bases, there was a span of 6 bases. There are 11 residues in the CDR3. In nucleotides, the CDR3 is TGCAGCGTTGTTGGACCCTACGAGCAGTACTTC. Amino acids: CSVVGPYEQYF.

The chain has TRBV4-3 and TRBJ2-5; unclear D gene. In germline, CDR1 is LGHNA, CDR2 YSLEER. V lost 1 base and J lost 4, with 7 bases in between. The CDR3 has 13 amino acids. CDR3 sequence: CASSQVTTETQYF. In nucleotides, the CDR3 is TGCGCCAGCAGCCAAGTAACCACAGAGACCCAGTACTTC.

J is TRBJ2-7 and V is TRBV7-2; 9 nucleotides line up with TRBD2. Looked up from germline, CDR1 is SGHTA and CDR2 is FQGNSA. Trimming cost V 2 bases and J 2 bases; bases outside gene matches: 4. CDR3 size: 15 residues. CDR3 protein: CASSLSASGAYEQYF. CDR3 nucleotide sequence: TGTGCCAGCAGCTTATCGGCTAGCGGGGCCTACGAGCAGTACTTC.

This clonotype was observed a few times. In DNA, the CDR3 is TGCAGCGTTGATGAGGGGGGAGTAAGCAATGAGCAGTTCTTC. Its protein product is CSVDEGGVSNEQFF. The chain carries TRBV29-1 and TRBJ2-1; the D gene could be TRBD1 or TRBD2 (6 bases each). Between the trimmed V and J ends, which lost 3 bases and 6 bases, there was a span of 15 bases. The CDR3 totals 14 residues. The germline V gene has CDR1 SQVTM and CDR2 ANQGSEA.

The rearrangement uses TRBV29-1 and TRBJ1-2; 8 bases match TRBD1. The germline gives CDR1 SQVTM, CDR2 ANQGSEA. With 7 bases clipped from V and 4 bases from J, the junction kept 14 bases outside the gene matches. This CDR3 contains 15 residues. CDR3 nucleotide sequence: TGCAGCGCAGCAAACAGGGGGACGGTGGTCTATGGCTACACCTTC. It codes for CSAANRGTVVYGYTF.

A few counts support this clonotype. This chain connects TRBV20-1 to TRBJ1-2; TRBD1 is a possible D gene (5 bases). Germline loops: CDR1 DFQATT, CDR2 SNEGSKA (reference sequence). The CDR3 totals 14 residues. The ends were cut back, 5 bases at V and 8 bases at J, with 21 bases in the middle. This CDR3 reads CSALGLAGTEGYTF. The CDR3 DNA sequence: TGCAGTGCTTTGGGACTAGCGGGAACGGAAGGCTACACCTTC.

This clonotype was seen only a few times. The gene calls are TRBV12-3 or TRBV12-4 and TRBJ2-1, with D uncertain. Trimming took off 6 bases at V and 2 bases at J, with 11 bases between the two ends. CDR3 length: 14 amino acids. The CDR3 sequence is CASRSGRPYNEQFF. Written as DNA, the CDR3 is TGTGCCAGCAGGTCCGGACGGCCCTACAATGAGCAGTTCTTC.

This clonotype was detected only a few times. The genes are TRBV9 and TRBJ2-4, with D perhaps assigned TRBD1 or TRBD2 (5 bases each). In germline, CDR1 is SGDLS, CDR2 YYNGEE. The V gene lost 2 bases and the J gene lost 0 bases, with 12 bases spanning the gap. The CDR3 length is 16 residues. Here the CDR3 DNA reads TGTGCCAGCAGCGTGGGGGTAGGACTAGCCAAAAACATTCAGTACTTC. It yields the protein CASSVGVGLAKNIQYF. The full variable domain, completed using reference TRBV9 and TRBJ2-4, is DSGVTQTPKHLITATGQRVTLRCSPRSGDLSVYWYQQSLDQGLQFLIQYYNGEERAKGNILERFSAQQFPDLHSELNLSSLELGDSALYFCASSVGVGLAKNIQYFGAGTRLSVL.

Turning to this clonotype: Its ends do not fully match the called genes, so a read error is possible. The rearrangement uses TRBV7-6 and TRBJ1-2, with TRBD1 matching over 9 bases. CDR1 is SGHVS and CDR2 is FNYEAQ in the germline V gene. The CDR3 runs 16 residues. CDR3 nucleotide sequence: TGTGCCAGCAGCTCCGGGACAGGGACCCTATCCGATGGCCACACCTTC. As protein: CASSSGTGTLSDGHTF.

This chain connects TRBV5-6 to TRBJ2-3; D is unresolved. V lost 4 bases, J lost 4 bases, and 10 bases lay in between. The germline V gene encodes CDR1 SGHDT and CDR2 YYEEEE. This CDR3 has 13 residues. The CDR3 here is CASSRVAADTQYF. DNA for the CDR3: TGTGCCAGCAGCCGGGTGGCGGCAGATACGCAGTATTTT.

The V gene is TRBV20-1, the J gene TRBJ1-5; 7 nucleotides match TRBD1. CDR1 and CDR2 from the germline V gene are DFQATT and SNEGSKA (reference sequence). The trim removed 6 bases at V and 7 bases at J, leaving 12 bases unmatched. The CDR3 spans 14 residues. The CDR3 DNA reads as TGCAGTGCGGGTCCGGGGACAGCGGGACAGCCCCAGCATTTT. It codes for CSAGPGTAGQPQHF.

The V and J genes are TRBV12-3 or TRBV12-4 and TRBJ1-5; D remains unclear. V was pared by 7 bases and J by 0 bases, with 10 bases between. This CDR3 is built from 14 residues. CDR3 residues: CASKEGFSNQPQHF. The CDR3 nucleotides are TGTGCCAGCAAGGAGGGATTTAGCAATCAGCCCCAGCATTTT.

The chain carries TRBV20-1 and TRBJ2-1; the D gene is possibly TRBD2 (5 bases). Trimming left V 6 bases short and J 2 bases short, with 14 bases between. The CDR3 loop spans 14 amino acids. CDR1 DFQATT and CDR2 SNEGSKA come from the germline V gene (reference sequence). The CDR3 coding sequence is TGCAGTGCCGAGGGTGACCGTACCTACAATGAGCAGTTCTTC. This gives the protein CSAEGDRTYNEQFF.

The CDR3 DNA follows: TGTGCCAGCAGTCAACGAGTCCCGGTGGGGCGCGGGGAAAAACTGTTTTTT. Its protein is CASSQRVPVGRGEKLFF. J is TRBJ1-4 and V is TRBV7-8; the D gene is possibly TRBD1 (5 bases). Germline-derived CDR1 and CDR2 are SGHVS and FQNEAQ. The CDR3 length is 17 residues. V lost 6 bases and J 8 bases, leaving 25 bases between the germline ends.

V and J are TRBV7-8 and TRBJ2-5, with 8 nucleotides matching TRBD1. CDR1 and CDR2 from the germline V gene are SGHVS and FQNEAQ. This CDR3 comprises 18 residues. Trimming cost V 4 bases and J 5 bases; bases outside gene matches: 18. The CDR3 protein is CASSSRGWQGAFSETQYF. The CDR3 DNA sequence: TGTGCCAGCAGCTCTAGGGGGTGGCAGGGGGCTTTCTCCGAGACCCAGTACTTC. Using reference TRBV7-8 and TRBJ2-5 for the parts outside the CDR3, the full variable domain is GAGVSQSPRYKVAKRGQDVALRCDPISGHVSLFWYQQALGQGPEFLTYFQNEAQLDKSGLPSDRFFAERPEGSVSTLKIQRTQQEDSAVYLCASSSRGWQGAFSETQYFGPGTRLLVL.